This TCR beta chain was retrieved from a study of OX40 agonist ivuxolimab in advanced cancers. The wider study: Every 2 weeks, patients got intravenous ivuxolimab at one of six dose levels (0.01-10 mg/kg).

As to this clone: The antigen is unknown.

The CDR3 contains 18 residues. Germline-derived CDR1 and CDR2 are MGHRA and YSYEKL. Trimming shortened V by 1 base and J by 0 bases, and 16 bases separated the two germline ends. Findings of the study overall: On average, CD8+ T cells showed a greater number of expanded clones than CD4+.

Method: immunoSEQ multiplex PCR; TCRdb's copy keeps in-frame clones and lacks some. The table includes 45,000 to 75,000 clones, about four fifths detected once. V usage is TRBV4-1 and J usage is TRBJ1-5, with D maybe TRBD1 (6 bases). The sample was CD4+ or CD8+ T cells sorted from blood, taken in a trial of the OX40 agonist ivuxolimab. The sequence came from an adult with an advanced solid tumor such as melanoma, head and neck, liver or kidney cancer. CDR3 DNA: TGCGCCAGCAGCCAAGGGGGCCTGACAGGTGATAGCAATCAGCCCCAGCATTTT. Amino acids: CASSQGGLTGDSNQPQHF.